What follows is one T cell receptor (beta chain) and its context. Its specificity is unknown. The source of the sample is a study of T cell responses to AZD1222 COVID-19 vaccine. Overall study results and limits: Regions 160-218 and 743-854 held dominance among vaccine-associated CD4 TCRs, which spanned spike. Females made up more of the donors, who were largely white British, and clonal diversity may have come out too low.

Clones were read by immunoSEQ multiplex PCR, and TCRdb kept only the in-frame ones, dropping some. Of roughly 100,000 clones in the sample, 85% to 90% are singletons; the top ten hold 40% to 55%. The source of this sequence is an adult who received the AZD1222 COVID-19 vaccine. The specimen comprised peripheral blood, sampled 28 days after the second AZD1222 dose.

The CDR3 spells CASRTGARNSPLHF. CDR3 bases: TGTGCCAGTAGGACAGGGGCGCGCAATTCACCCCTCCACTTT. The rearrangement uses TRBV27 and TRBJ1-6; 9 positions agree with TRBD1. V dropped 9 bases and J dropped 7; count of bases not matched to a gene: 7. This CDR3 is 14 amino acids long. Germline V gene sequence: CDR1 MNHEY, CDR2 SMNVEV (reference sequence).